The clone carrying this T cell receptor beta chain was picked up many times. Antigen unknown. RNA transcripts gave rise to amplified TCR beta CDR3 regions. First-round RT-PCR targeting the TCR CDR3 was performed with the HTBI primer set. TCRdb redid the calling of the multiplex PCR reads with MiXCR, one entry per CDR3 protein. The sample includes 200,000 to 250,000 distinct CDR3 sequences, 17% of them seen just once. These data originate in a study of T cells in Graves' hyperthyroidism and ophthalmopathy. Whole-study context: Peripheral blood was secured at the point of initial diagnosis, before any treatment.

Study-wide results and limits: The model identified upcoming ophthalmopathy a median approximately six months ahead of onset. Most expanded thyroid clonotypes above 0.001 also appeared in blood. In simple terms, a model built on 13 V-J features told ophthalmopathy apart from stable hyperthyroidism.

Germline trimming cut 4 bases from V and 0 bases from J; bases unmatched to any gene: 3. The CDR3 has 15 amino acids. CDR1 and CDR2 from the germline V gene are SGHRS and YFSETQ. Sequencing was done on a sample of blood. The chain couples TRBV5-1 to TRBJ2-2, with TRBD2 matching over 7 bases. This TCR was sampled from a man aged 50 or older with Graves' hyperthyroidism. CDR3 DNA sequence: TGCGCCAGCAGCCCCGGGACTACGAACACCGGGGAGCTGTTTTTT. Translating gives CASSPGTTNTGELFF.